This entry concerns a single T cell receptor (beta chain). The antigen remains unidentified. This sample is drawn from a study of shared clonotypes between healthy human individuals. Naive CD8 isolation took CD45RO-negative cells positively selected for CCR7 and excluded terminally differentiated effector memory CD45RA+ cells. Produced via immunoSEQ multiplex PCR; TCRdb's table is partial and in-frame only. The sample has hundreds of thousands of clones, around 96% seen once; the top ten hold roughly 0.1%. Regarding the study as a whole: Sharing across four donors was highest in naive CD4 (around 5%) and lowest in memory CD8 (around 0.4%). What limited the represented genetic and exposure-history diversity was the small number of donors.

The source of this sequence is a woman aged 25-40 years in good health. Sequenced material: naive CD8+ T cells sorted from blood.

CDR3 protein: CASSLRAGSYNEQFF. The CDR3 DNA follows: TGTGCCAGCAGCTTAAGAGCGGGCTCCTACAATGAGCAGTTCTTC. The rearrangement joins TRBV7-6 to TRBJ2-1, with D possibly TRBD2 on 6 matching bases. There are 15 residues in the CDR3. The V and J ends lost 2 bases and 0 bases respectively, with 8 bases between them. Per the germline V gene, CDR1 is SGHVS and CDR2 is FNYEAQ.